This T cell receptor (beta chain) was captured in a study of CXCR3-negative and CXCR3-positive naive CD8 T cells. Study overall: Roughly 135 million TRB reads were obtained overall (about 1.5 +/- 0.3 million per library).

Naive CD8+ T cells had a CD45RO-CCR7+CD27+CD95- phenotype. 5' RACE that incorporated UMI labels was used to prepare the TRB cDNA libraries. TCRdb reprocessed the 5' RACE reads; each CDR3 protein has one entry and no DNA is given. The table gives about 120,000 distinct CDR3 sequences; the top ten clones make up 0.29% of it. For this clonotype: Its target is not known.

Notes on the study in general: Diversity was high in both naive subsets and much lower in memory cells.

The CDR3 covers 18 residues. The TCR was taken from a human donor in good health. Some clones in this sample may be carry-over from other donors' samples. This chain joins TRBV12-3 or TRBV12-4 and TRBJ2-5; TCRdb lists TRBD2, though no DNA is available to test this call. The specimen sequenced was naive CXCR3- CD8+ T cells from blood. Subset specified: CD45RO-CCR7+CD27+CD95- naive CD8+ T cells lacking CXCR3 (TNR3-). Here the CDR3 reads CASSFSGLAGGTAETQYF.